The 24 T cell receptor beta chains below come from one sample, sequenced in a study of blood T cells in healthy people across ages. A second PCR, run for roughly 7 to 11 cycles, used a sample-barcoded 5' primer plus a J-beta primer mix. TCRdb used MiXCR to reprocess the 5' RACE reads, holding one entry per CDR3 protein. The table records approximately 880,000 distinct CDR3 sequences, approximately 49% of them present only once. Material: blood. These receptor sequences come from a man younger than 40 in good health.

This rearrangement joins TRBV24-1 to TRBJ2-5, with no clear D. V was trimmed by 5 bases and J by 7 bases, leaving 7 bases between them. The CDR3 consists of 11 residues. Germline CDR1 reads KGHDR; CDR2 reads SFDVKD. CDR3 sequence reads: CATSGEATQYF. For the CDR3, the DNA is TGTGCCACCAGTGGTGAGGCGACCCAGTACTTC.

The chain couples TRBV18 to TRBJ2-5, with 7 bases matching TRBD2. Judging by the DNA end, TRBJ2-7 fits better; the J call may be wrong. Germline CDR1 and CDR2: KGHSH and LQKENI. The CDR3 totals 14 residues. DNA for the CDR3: TGTGCCAGCTCACCAGGGCGAGCGGGAAGCGAGCAGTACTTC. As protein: CASSPGRAGSEQYF.

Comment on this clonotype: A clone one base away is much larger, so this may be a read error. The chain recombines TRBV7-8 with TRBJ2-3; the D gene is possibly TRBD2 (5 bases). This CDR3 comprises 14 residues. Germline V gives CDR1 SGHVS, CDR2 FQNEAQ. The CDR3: CASSLGTVGDAQYF. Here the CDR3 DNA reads TGTGCCAGCAGCCTTGGTACGGTGGGAGATGCGCAGTATTTT.

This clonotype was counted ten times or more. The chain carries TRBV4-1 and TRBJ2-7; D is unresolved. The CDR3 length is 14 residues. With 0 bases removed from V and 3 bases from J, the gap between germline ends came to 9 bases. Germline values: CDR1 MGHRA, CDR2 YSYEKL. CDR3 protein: CASSQEQSSYEQYF. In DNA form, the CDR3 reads TGCGCCAGCAGCCAAGAACAATCGAGCTACGAGCAGTACTTC.

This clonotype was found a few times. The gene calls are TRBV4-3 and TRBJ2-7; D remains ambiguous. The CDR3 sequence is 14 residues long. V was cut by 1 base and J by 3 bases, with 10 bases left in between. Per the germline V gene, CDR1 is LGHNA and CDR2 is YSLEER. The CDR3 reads CASSQAVAYYEQYF. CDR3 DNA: TGCGCCAGCAGCCAAGCTGTCGCGTACTACGAGCAGTACTTC.

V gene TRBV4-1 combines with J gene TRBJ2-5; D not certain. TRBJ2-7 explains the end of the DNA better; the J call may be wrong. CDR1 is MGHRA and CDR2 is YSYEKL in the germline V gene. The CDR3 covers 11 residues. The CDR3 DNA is TGCGCCAGCAGCCAACGACACGAGCAGTACTTC. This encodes CASSQRHEQYF.

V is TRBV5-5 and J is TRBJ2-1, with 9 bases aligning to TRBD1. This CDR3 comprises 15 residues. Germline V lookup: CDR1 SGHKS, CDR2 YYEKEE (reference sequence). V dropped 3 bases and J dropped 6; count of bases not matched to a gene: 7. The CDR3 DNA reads TGTGCCAGCAGCTGGGGACAGGGAATAAGCAATGAGCAGTTCTTC. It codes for CASSWGQGISNEQFF.

CDR3 sequence: CASRTGGVYEQFF. The CDR3 bases are TGTGCCAGCCGGACAGGGGGTGTGTACGAGCAGTTCTTC. V gene TRBV28 combines with J gene TRBJ2-1; 10 nucleotides match TRBD1. CDR1 and CDR2 from the germline V gene are MDHEN and SYDVKM. V trimming: 8 bases; J trimming: 10 bases; junction bases outside the gene matches: 8. The length of the CDR3 is 13 residues.

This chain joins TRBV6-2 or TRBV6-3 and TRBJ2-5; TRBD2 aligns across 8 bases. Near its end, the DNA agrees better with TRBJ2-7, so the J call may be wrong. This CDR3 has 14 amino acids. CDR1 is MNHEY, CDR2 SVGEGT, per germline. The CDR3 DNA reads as TGTGCCCGTGGTGAGGGACTAGAGGCCTACGAGCAGTACTTC. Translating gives CARGEGLEAYEQYF.

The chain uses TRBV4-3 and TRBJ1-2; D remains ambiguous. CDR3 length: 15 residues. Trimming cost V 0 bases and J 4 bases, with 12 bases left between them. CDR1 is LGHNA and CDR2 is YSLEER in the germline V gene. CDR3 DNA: TGCGCCAGCAGCCAAGATCAGGCGACGGGCTATGGCTACACCTTC. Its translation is CASSQDQATGYGYTF.

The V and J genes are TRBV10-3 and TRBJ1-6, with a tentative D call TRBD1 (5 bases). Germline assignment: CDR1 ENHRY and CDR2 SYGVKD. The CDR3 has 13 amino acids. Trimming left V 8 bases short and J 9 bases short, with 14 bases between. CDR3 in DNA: TGTGCCATCGGTCGGGCAGGGCGTTCACCCCTCCACTTT. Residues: CAIGRAGRSPLHF.

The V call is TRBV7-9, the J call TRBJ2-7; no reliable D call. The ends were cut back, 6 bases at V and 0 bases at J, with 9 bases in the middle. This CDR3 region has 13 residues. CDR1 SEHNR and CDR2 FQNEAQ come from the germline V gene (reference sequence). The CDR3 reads CASRDQSSYEQYF. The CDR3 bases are TGTGCCAGCAGGGATCAGAGCTCCTACGAGCAGTACTTC. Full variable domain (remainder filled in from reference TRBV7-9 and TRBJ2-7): DTGVSQNPRHKITKRGQNVTFRCDPISEHNRLYWYRQTLGQGPEFLTYFQNEAQLEKSRLLSDRFSAERPKGSFSTLEIQRTEQGDSAMYLCASRDQSSYEQYFGPGTRLTVT.

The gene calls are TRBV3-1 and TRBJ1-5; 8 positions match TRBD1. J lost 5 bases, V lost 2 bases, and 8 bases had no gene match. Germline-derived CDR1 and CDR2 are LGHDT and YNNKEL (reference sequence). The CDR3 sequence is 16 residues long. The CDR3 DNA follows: TGTGCCAGCAGCCAATCCGACAGGGGCTCGCATCAGCCCCAGCATTTT. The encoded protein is CASSQSDRGSHQPQHF.

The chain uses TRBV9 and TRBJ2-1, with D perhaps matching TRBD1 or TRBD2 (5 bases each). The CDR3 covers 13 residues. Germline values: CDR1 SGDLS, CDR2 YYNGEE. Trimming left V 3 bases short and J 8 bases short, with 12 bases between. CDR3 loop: CASSAGTIHEQFF. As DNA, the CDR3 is TGTGCCAGCAGCGCTGGGACGATCCATGAGCAGTTCTTC.

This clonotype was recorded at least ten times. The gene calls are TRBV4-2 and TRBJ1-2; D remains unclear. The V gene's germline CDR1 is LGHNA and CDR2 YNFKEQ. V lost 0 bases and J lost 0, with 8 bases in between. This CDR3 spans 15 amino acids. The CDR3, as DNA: TGTGCCAGCAGCCAAGAGGGGTCGACTAACTATGGCTACACCTTC. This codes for CASSQEGSTNYGYTF.

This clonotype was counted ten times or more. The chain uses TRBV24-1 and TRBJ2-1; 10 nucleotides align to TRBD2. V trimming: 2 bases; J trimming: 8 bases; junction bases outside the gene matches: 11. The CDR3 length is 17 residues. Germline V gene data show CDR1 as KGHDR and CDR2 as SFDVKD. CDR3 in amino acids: CATSDSLKGLAGDEQFF. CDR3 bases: TGTGCCACCAGTGATTCACTAAAAGGGCTAGCGGGAGATGAGCAGTTCTTC.

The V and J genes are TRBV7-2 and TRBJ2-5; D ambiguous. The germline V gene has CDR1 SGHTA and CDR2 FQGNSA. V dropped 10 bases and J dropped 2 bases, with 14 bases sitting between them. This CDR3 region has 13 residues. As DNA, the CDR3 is TGTGCCACTACGAACAGCCTACAAGAGACCCAGTACTTC. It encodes CATTNSLQETQYF.

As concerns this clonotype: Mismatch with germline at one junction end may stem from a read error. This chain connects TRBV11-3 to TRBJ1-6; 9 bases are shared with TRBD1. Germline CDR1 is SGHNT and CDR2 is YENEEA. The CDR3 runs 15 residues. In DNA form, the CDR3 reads TGTGCCAGCAGCCCGCCCGGGACAGGGTCTTCACCACTCCACTTT. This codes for CASSPPGTGSSPLHF.

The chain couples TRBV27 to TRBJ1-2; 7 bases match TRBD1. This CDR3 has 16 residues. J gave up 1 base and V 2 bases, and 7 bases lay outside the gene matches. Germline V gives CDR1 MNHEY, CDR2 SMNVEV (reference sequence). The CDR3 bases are TGTGCCAGCAGTTTAGGTTCGGGACAGCTTAACTATGGCTACACCTTC. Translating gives CASSLGSGQLNYGYTF.

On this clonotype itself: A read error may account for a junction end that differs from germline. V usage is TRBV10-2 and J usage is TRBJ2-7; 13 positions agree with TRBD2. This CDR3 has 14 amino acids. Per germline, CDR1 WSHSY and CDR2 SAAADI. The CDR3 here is CASSTSGGAYEQYF. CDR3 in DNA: TGTGCCAGCAGCACTAGCGGGGGGGCCTACGAGCAGTACTTC.

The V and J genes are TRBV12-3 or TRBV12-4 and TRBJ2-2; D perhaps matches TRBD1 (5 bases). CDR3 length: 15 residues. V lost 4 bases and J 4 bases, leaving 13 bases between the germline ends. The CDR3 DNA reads TGTGCCAGCAGTTCCAGGGTTTCGAGCACCGGGGAGCTGTTTTTT. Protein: CASSSRVSSTGELFF.

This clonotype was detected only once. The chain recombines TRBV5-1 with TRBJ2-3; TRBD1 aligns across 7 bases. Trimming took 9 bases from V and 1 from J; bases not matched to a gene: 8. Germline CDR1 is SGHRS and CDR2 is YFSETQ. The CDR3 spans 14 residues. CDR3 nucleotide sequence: TGCGCCACGGCCGACAGGGCGGGCACAGATACGCAGTATTTT. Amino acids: CATADRAGTDTQYF.

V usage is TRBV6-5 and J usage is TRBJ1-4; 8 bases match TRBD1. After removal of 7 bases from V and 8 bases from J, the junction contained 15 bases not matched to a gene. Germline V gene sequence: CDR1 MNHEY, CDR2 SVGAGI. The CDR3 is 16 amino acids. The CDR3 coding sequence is TGTGCCAGCACCCCTACGGGTCAGGGGGCGACGGAAAAACTGTTTTTT. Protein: CASTPTGQGATEKLFF.

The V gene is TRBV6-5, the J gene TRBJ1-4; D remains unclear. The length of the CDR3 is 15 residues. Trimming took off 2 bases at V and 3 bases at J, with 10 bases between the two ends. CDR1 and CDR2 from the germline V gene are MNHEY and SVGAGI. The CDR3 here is CASSYESRPNEKLFF. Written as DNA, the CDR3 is TGTGCCAGCAGTTACGAGTCAAGGCCTAATGAAAAACTGTTTTTT.